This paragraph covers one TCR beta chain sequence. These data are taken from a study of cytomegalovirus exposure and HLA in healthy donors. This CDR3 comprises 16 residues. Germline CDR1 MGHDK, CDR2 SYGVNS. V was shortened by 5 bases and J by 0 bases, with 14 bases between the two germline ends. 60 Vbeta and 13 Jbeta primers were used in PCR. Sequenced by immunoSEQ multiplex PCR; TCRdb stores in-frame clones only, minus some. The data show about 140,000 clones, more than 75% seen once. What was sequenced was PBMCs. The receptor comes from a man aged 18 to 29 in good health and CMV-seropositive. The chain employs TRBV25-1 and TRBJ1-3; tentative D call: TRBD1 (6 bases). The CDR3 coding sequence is TGTGCCAGCAGTTTTCGACAGGATTCCTCTGGAAACACCATATATTTT. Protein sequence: CASSFRQDSSGNTIYF.